The next 19 T cell receptor beta chains were all read from a single sample in a study of control samples from healthy donors and cancer patients. TCRdb's copy holds only in-frame clones and misses some; the assay was immunoSEQ multiplex PCR. The data contain roughly 73,000 clones, 80% to 95% of them singletons. The sample consisted of blood. The receptors here all came from a woman aged 55-70 years in good health.

V gene TRBV9 combines with J gene TRBJ2-1; 12 bases are a match to TRBD2. V was clipped by 3 bases and J by 5 bases; unmatched bases: 3. CDR3 length: 15 residues. CDR1 is SGDLS, CDR2 YYNGEE, per germline. The CDR3 sequence: CASSGLAGENNEQFF. The CDR3 DNA reads as TGTGCCAGCAGCGGACTAGCGGGAGAAAACAATGAGCAGTTCTTC.

The chain uses TRBV15 and TRBJ2-5; 8 nucleotides align to TRBD1. The CDR3 loop spans 17 amino acids. The germline V gene has CDR1 LNHNV and CDR2 YYDKDF (reference sequence). V lost 0 bases to trimming and J lost 3 bases; unmatched junction nucleotides: 9. The chain's CDR3 is CATSRDRGTGYEETQYF. CDR3 in DNA: TGTGCCACCAGCAGAGATCGCGGGACAGGTTATGAAGAGACCCAGTACTTC.

The chain links TRBV9 to TRBJ2-3, with D maybe TRBD2 (6 bases). Trimming pared 3 bases from V and 3 bases from J, leaving 17 bases between. Germline CDR1 and CDR2: SGDLS and YYNGEE. The CDR3 extends over 16 amino acids. CDR3 residues: CASSGPTGAVTDTQYF. In DNA form, the CDR3 reads TGTGCCAGCAGCGGCCCGACGGGAGCCGTTACAGATACGCAGTATTTT.

The V and J genes are TRBV19 and TRBJ1-5; perhaps TRBD1 as D (5 bases). Germline V CDR1 and CDR2: LNHDA, SQIVND (reference sequence). This CDR3 is built from 13 residues. The V and J ends lost 7 bases and 3 bases respectively, with 10 bases between them. The CDR3 is CASNPQANQPQHF. CDR3 DNA: TGTGCCAGTAATCCACAGGCCAATCAGCCCCAGCATTTT.

The gene calls are TRBV2 and TRBJ1-2; no definite D call. Germline CDR1 reads SNHLY; CDR2 reads FYNNEI. The CDR3 is 14 residues long. V was pared by 3 bases and J by 2 bases, with 10 bases between. The CDR3 DNA reads as TGTGCCAGCAGTGACTTTACGGGGAACTATGGCTACACCTTC. Translation: CASSDFTGNYGYTF.

The sample holds one count of this clone. The chain employs TRBV6-5 and TRBJ1-6, with D perhaps TRBD1 (6 bases). The germline gives CDR1 MNHEY, CDR2 SVGAGI. V was pared by 4 bases and J by 1 base, with 8 bases between. The CDR3 totals 15 residues. The CDR3 region has the DNA TGTGCCAGCAGTTTTACAGGGTCCTATAATTCACCCCTCCACTTT. Encoded protein: CASSFTGSYNSPLHF.

The gene calls are TRBV7-2 and TRBJ2-1; D might be TRBD2 (6 bases). CDR1 is SGHTA and CDR2 is FQGNSA in the germline V gene. There are 16 residues in the CDR3. With 1 base removed from V and 0 bases from J, the gap between germline ends came to 10 bases. The CDR3 DNA reads TGTGCCAGCAGCTTAGTTAGCGGCAGCTCCTACAATGAGCAGTTCTTC. Amino acids: CASSLVSGSSYNEQFF.

The gene calls are TRBV19 and TRBJ1-2, with D possibly being TRBD1 (6 bases). The CDR3 length is 15 residues. The V and J ends lost 6 bases and 2 bases respectively, with 16 bases between them. Germline loops: CDR1 LNHDA, CDR2 SQIVND (reference sequence). The CDR3, as DNA: TGTGCCAGTAGACCCAGGGGCACCCTCAACTATGGCTACACCTTC. Its protein product is CASRPRGTLNYGYTF.

The V gene is TRBV9, the J gene TRBJ1-1, with TRBD1 as a possible D gene (6 bases). The V gene's germline CDR1 is SGDLS and CDR2 YYNGEE. V was cut by 3 bases and J by 1 base, with 10 bases left in between. This CDR3 spans 14 amino acids. This chain's CDR3 is CASSATGGNTEAFF. Written as DNA, the CDR3 is TGTGCCAGCAGCGCGACAGGCGGGAACACTGAAGCTTTCTTT.

The gene calls are TRBV7-3 and TRBJ2-2; 9 bases align to TRBD2. V shed 6 bases and J 5 bases; nucleotides not matched to a gene: 4. CDR1 and CDR2 from the germline V gene are SGHTA and FQGTGA. This CDR3 region has 14 residues. CDR3 region: CASSSGGRTGELFF. The CDR3 DNA follows: TGTGCCAGCAGTAGCGGGGGTAGGACCGGGGAGCTGTTTTTT. Full variable domain (rest looked up from reference TRBV7-3 and TRBJ2-2): GAGVSQTPSNKVTEKGKYVELRCDPISGHTALYWYRQSLGQGPEFLIYFQGTGAADDSGLPNDRFFAVRPEGSVSTLKIQRTERGDSAVYLCASSSGGRTGELFFGEGSRLTVL.

The chain uses TRBV9 and TRBJ1-1, with D unresolved. The CDR3 extends over 14 amino acids. CDR1 SGDLS and CDR2 YYNGEE come from the germline V gene. Trimming left V 0 bases short and J 1 base short, with 7 bases between. The CDR3 is CASSVGAGNTEAFF. CDR3 bases: TGTGCCAGCAGCGTAGGGGCAGGGAACACTGAAGCTTTCTTT.

The chain employs TRBV2 and TRBJ2-2; D not certain. CDR1 is SNHLY and CDR2 is FYNNEI in the germline V gene. The length of the CDR3 is 14 residues. The V end was cut by 4 bases, the J end by 3 bases, with 9 bases between. The CDR3 is CASSGLADTGELFF. CDR3 DNA: TGTGCCAGCAGTGGGCTGGCAGACACCGGGGAGCTGTTTTTT.

The gene calls are TRBV11-3 and TRBJ1-2; 9 bases match TRBD1. The CDR3 contains 15 residues. Germline V lookup: CDR1 SGHNT, CDR2 YENEEA. V dropped 0 bases and J dropped 8; count of bases not matched to a gene: 7. CDR3 sequence: CASSLEDRGAGGYTF. The DNA of the CDR3 is TGTGCCAGCAGCTTAGAGGACAGGGGCGCGGGGGGCTACACCTTC. The full variable domain, completed using reference TRBV11-3 and TRBJ1-2, is EAGVVQSPRYKIIEKKQPVAFWCNPISGHNTLYWYLQNLGQGPELLIRYENEEAVDDSQLPKDRFSAERLKGVDSTLKIQPAELGDSAVYLCASSLEDRGAGGYTFGSGTRLTVV.

This chain uses TRBV2 with TRBJ2-5, with 8 bases identical to TRBD1. With 6 bases clipped from V and 5 bases from J, the junction kept 11 bases outside the gene matches. CDR1 SNHLY and CDR2 FYNNEI come from the germline V gene. CDR3 length equals 15 residues. CDR3 amino acids: CASSPGTGGRETQYF. The CDR3 bases are TGTGCCAGCAGCCCCGGGACAGGAGGCCGGGAGACCCAGTACTTC.

This sequence joins TRBV5-6 and TRBJ2-5; 7 bases align to TRBD1. This CDR3 contains 14 residues. J gave up 3 bases and V 10 bases, and 12 bases lay outside the gene matches. Germline values: CDR1 SGHDT, CDR2 YYEEEE. The CDR3 bases are TGTGCCTCGCAAGGGGGCGGTTACAAAGAGACCCAGTACTTC. It specifies CASQGGGYKETQYF.

J is TRBJ2-4 and V is TRBV28; D could derive from TRBD1 or TRBD2 (6 bases each). The CDR3 is 18 amino acids. In germline, CDR1 is MDHEN, CDR2 SYDVKM. V was cut by 0 bases and J by 2 bases, with 17 bases left in between. The CDR3 loop reads CASSLWLFTGAPKNIQYF. The CDR3 DNA sequence: TGTGCCAGCAGTTTATGGCTTTTTACGGGGGCTCCCAAAAACATTCAGTACTTC.

The V gene is TRBV5-5, the J gene TRBJ1-5; D unclear. Trimming cost V 5 bases and J 6 bases, with 21 bases left between them. CDR3 length: 16 residues. Germline CDR1 is SGHKS and CDR2 is YYEKEE (reference sequence). CDR3 amino acids: CASSETGTFGFQPQHF. The CDR3 DNA sequence: TGTGCCAGCAGTGAGACGGGTACATTCGGATTTCAGCCCCAGCATTTT.

V and J are TRBV5-1 and TRBJ1-2; D unresolved. The CDR3 has 14 amino acids. The V end lost 5 bases, the J end lost 4 bases, and 15 bases lay between the germline ends. Germline loops: CDR1 SGHRS, CDR2 YFSETQ. CDR3 residues: CASRVPEASYGYTF. Here the CDR3 DNA reads TGCGCCAGCAGAGTACCAGAGGCAAGCTATGGCTACACCTTC.

This clone was seen once. The chain uses TRBV28 and TRBJ1-3; 7 positions match TRBD1. V shed 6 bases, J shed 2 bases, and the junction held 4 bases outside the gene matches. Per the germline V gene, CDR1 is MDHEN and CDR2 is SYDVKM. CDR3 length equals 14 residues. CDR3 DNA sequence: TGTGCCAGCAGCCCGGGACAGCCTGGAAACACCATATATTTT. The encoded protein is CASSPGQPGNTIYF.